This TCR beta chain was captured by sequencing in a study of CD8 T cells in Susac syndrome. When the RNA was reverse transcribed, random hexamers were used with an input of roughly 0.5 to 1 ug. TCRdb fed the immunoSEQ multiplex PCR reads into MiXCR, producing one record per CDR3 protein. Of 150,000 to 200,000 distinct CDR3 sequences in the sample, about 94% were seen once. CD8+ and CD4+ T cells taken from blood had their TCR beta sequenced. The V end was cut by 1 base, the J end by 2 bases, with 23 bases between. The germline CDR1 and CDR2 sequences are KGHSH and LQKENI. The CDR3 runs to 19 residues. The source of this sequence is a human donor with multiple sclerosis. The V gene is TRBV18, the J gene TRBJ2-5; D might be TRBD2 (6 bases). Sequencing used CD4+ T cells from PBMCs. This chain's CDR3 is CASSPQRRGPGVGQETQYF. As DNA, the CDR3 is TGTGCCAGCTCACCACAGCGGAGGGGCCCCGGGGTGGGGCAAGAGACCCAGTACTTC.